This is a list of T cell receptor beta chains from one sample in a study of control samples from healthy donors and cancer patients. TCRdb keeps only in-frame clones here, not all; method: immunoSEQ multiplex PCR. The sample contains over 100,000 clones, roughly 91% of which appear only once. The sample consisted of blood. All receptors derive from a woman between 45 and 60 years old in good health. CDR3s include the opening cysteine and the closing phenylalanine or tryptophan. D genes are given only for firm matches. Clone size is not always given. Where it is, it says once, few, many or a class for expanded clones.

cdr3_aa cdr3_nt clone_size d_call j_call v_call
CASSYRGYYGYTF TGTGCCAGCAGTTACAGGGGGTACTATGGCTACACCTTC . . TRBJ1-2 TRBV6-5
CASSLTGTGEETQYF TGTGCCAGCAGCTTAACTGGGACAGGAGAGGAGACCCAGTACTTC . TRBD1 TRBJ2-5 TRBV11-1
CASGMGAQETQYF TGTGCCAGCGGGATGGGAGCACAAGAGACCCAGTACTTC . . TRBJ2-5 TRBV7-9
CATGAGLSREKLFF TGTGCCACCGGAGCGGGGTTGAGCCGTGAAAAACTGTTTTTT . . TRBJ1-4 TRBV21-1
CASSVGTNEQFF TGTGCCAGCAGTGTGGGGACCAATGAGCAGTTCTTC . . TRBJ2-1 TRBV25-1
CASSLETTGLTGELFF TGTGCCAGCAGCTTAGAGACCACTGGATTAACCGGGGAGCTGTTTTTT . . TRBJ2-2 TRBV7-6
CATGDGGGAEDIWETQYF TGTGCCACAGGAGACGGCGGGGGGGCGGAGGATATTTGGGAGACCCAGTACTTC . TRBD2 TRBJ2-5 TRBV10-3
CASSLPLDEQYF TGTGCCAGCAGCCTTCCTTTGGACGAGCAGTACTTC few . TRBJ2-7 TRBV16
CASSHTFYEETQYF TGTGCCAGCAGTCACACCTTCTACGAGGAGACCCAGTACTTC . . TRBJ2-5 TRBV6-2/TRBV6-3
CASSDRGRDTEAFF TGTGCCAGCAGCGACAGGGGCCGGGACACTGAAGCTTTCTTT . TRBD1 TRBJ1-1 TRBV2
CASSPGTSGRGGSYNEQFF TGTGCCAGCAGTCCCGGGACTAGCGGGAGGGGGGGCTCCTACAATGAGCAGTTCTTC . TRBD2 TRBJ2-1 TRBV6-2/TRBV6-3
CASSVTSGGSGEQFF TGTGCCAGCAGCGTAACTAGCGGGGGGAGTGGTGAGCAGTTCTTC . TRBD2 TRBJ2-1 TRBV7-2
CASSLTAGGGGATDTQYF TGTGCCAGCAGCTTAACGGCCGGAGGCGGGGGGGCCACAGATACGCAGTATTTT . TRBD2 TRBJ2-3 TRBV7-3
CASSPDIIGGYTF TGTGCCAGCAGTCCGGACATTATCGGGGGCTACACCTTC . . TRBJ1-2 TRBV6-5
CATSDLRSGRTSSYNEQFF TGTGCCACCAGTGATTTGCGTAGCGGGAGGACGAGCTCCTACAATGAGCAGTTCTTC . TRBD2 TRBJ2-1 TRBV24-1
CASSPWGLGTGLLNEQFF TGTGCCAGCAGCCCCTGGGGGCTAGGGACAGGACTACTGAATGAGCAGTTCTTC . TRBD1 TRBJ2-1 TRBV27
CASSRSGPAYNEQFF TGTGCCAGCAGTAGAAGCGGGCCCGCCTACAATGAGCAGTTCTTC . . TRBJ2-1 TRBV6-5
CASPVGGSSTEAFF TGTGCCAGCCCCGTGGGGGGGTCGAGCACTGAAGCTTTCTTT few . TRBJ1-1 TRBV6-5
CASSPKLGSGYTF TGTGCCAGCAGCCCAAAATTGGGGAGCGGCTACACCTTC . . TRBJ1-2 TRBV7-9
CASSAQELMNTEAFF TGTGCCAGTAGTGCCCAGGAACTCATGAACACTGAAGCTTTCTTT . . TRBJ1-1 TRBV19
CASSGSDRGLSDTQYF TGTGCCAGCAGTGGGTCGGACAGGGGGCTGTCAGATACGCAGTATTTT . TRBD1 TRBJ2-3 TRBV5-8
CASSEASGLKNIQYF TGTGCCAGCAGTGAGGCTAGCGGCCTTAAAAACATTCAGTACTTC . TRBD2 TRBJ2-4 TRBV25-1
CATRGDGYNEQFF TGTGCCACCCGGGGCGACGGGTACAATGAGCAGTTCTTC . . TRBJ2-1 TRBV24-1
CASSDWGWRTNEQFF TGTGCCAGCAGCGATTGGGGGTGGAGGACCAATGAGCAGTTCTTC . . TRBJ2-1 TRBV9
CASSYSGSSLPNTEAFF TGTGCCAGCAGTTACTCGGGCTCCAGCCTGCCGAACACTGAAGCTTTCTTT . . TRBJ1-1 TRBV6-2/TRBV6-3
CASSEGGVAPDTQYF TGCGCCAGCAGTGAGGGCGGAGTAGCCCCAGATACGCAGTATTTT . . TRBJ2-3 TRBV10-2
CASSPGTGGNQPQHF TGTGCCAGCAGCCCGGGGACAGGGGGCAATCAGCCCCAGCATTTT . TRBD1 TRBJ1-5 TRBV7-6
CASSLWLGPGQETQYF TGTGCCAGCAGTTTATGGCTAGGACCAGGGCAAGAGACCCAGTACTTC . . TRBJ2-5 TRBV28
CASSQEDRISGANVLTF TGTGCCAGCAGCCAAGAGGATAGAATCTCTGGGGCCAACGTCCTGACTTTC . . TRBJ2-6 TRBV3-1/TRBV3-2
CATSRDYTNEQFF TGTGCCACCAGCAGAGATTATACCAATGAGCAGTTCTTC . . TRBJ2-1 TRBV15
CASSIREGGALDTQYF TGTGCCAGTAGTATTCGGGAGGGAGGAGCTTTAGATACGCAGTATTTT once TRBD2 TRBJ2-3 TRBV19
CASSQDTTSFGEKLFF TGTGCCAGCAGCCAAGACACGACAAGCTTTGGGGAAAAACTGTTTTTT . . TRBJ1-4 TRBV14
CATSPRGFGQPQHF TGTGCCACCAGCCCCAGGGGGTTTGGCCAGCCCCAGCATTTT . TRBD1 TRBJ1-5 TRBV15
CASSLVGGFRIPSYNEQFF TGTGCCAGCAGCTTAGTCGGAGGGTTCCGTATTCCCTCCTACAATGAGCAGTTCTTC few . TRBJ2-1 TRBV11-3
CASSFLLVGRGLWGNTIYF TGTGCCAGTAGTTTCCTCCTCGTCGGCAGGGGGCTGTGGGGAAACACCATATATTTT . TRBD1 TRBJ1-3 TRBV19
CASSYSRQHSGNTIYF TGTGCCAGCAGTTACTCGAGGCAGCACTCTGGAAACACCATATATTTT . . TRBJ1-3 TRBV6-5
CASSLDRGPGYTF TGTGCCAGCAGCCTCGACAGGGGACCTGGCTACACCTTC . TRBD1 TRBJ1-2 TRBV6-5
CASSRMNTEAFF TGTGCCAGCAGCCGAATGAACACTGAAGCTTTCTTT . . TRBJ1-1 TRBV6-6
CASSVKGWNTEAFF TGTGCCAGCAGCGTAAAGGGGTGGAACACTGAAGCTTTCTTT few . TRBJ1-1 TRBV9
CASSWLGGTGERYEQYF TGTGCCAGCAGCTGGTTGGGCGGGACAGGGGAGCGGTACGAGCAGTACTTC . TRBD1 TRBJ2-7 TRBV5-6
CASSLGGVGNQPQHF TGTGCCAGCAGCTTAGGGGGCGTAGGCAATCAGCCCCAGCATTTT . . TRBJ1-5 TRBV7-9
CAWVLGGNTIYF TGTGCCTGGGTCCTCGGTGGAAACACCATATATTTT . . TRBJ1-3 TRBV30
CAWSEGNPEAFF TGTGCCTGGAGTGAGGGAAACCCTGAAGCTTTCTTT . . TRBJ1-1 TRBV30
CASSQRVVGTQYF TGTGCCAGCAGTCAAAGGGTAGTAGGGACGCAGTATTTT many . TRBJ2-3 TRBV7-2
CASSQDPPHLGGIEQFF TGCGCCAGCAGCCAAGATCCACCCCACCTAGGGGGCATCGAGCAGTTCTTC . TRBD1 TRBJ2-1 TRBV4-3
CASSLRLGKNIQYF TGCGCCAGCAGCCTGAGACTAGGCAAAAACATTCAGTACTTC . . TRBJ2-4 TRBV4-1